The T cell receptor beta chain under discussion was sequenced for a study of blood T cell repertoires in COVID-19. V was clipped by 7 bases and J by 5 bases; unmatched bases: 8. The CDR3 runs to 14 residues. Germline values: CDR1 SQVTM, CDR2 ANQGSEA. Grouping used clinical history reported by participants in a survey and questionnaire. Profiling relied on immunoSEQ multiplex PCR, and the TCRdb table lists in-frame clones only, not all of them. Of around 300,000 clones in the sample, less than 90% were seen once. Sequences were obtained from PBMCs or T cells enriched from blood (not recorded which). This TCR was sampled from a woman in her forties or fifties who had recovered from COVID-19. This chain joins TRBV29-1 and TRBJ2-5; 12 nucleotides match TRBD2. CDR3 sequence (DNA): TGCAGCGGCCGAGCTAGCGGGAGGGGGGAGACCCAGTACTTC. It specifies CSGRASGRGETQYF.